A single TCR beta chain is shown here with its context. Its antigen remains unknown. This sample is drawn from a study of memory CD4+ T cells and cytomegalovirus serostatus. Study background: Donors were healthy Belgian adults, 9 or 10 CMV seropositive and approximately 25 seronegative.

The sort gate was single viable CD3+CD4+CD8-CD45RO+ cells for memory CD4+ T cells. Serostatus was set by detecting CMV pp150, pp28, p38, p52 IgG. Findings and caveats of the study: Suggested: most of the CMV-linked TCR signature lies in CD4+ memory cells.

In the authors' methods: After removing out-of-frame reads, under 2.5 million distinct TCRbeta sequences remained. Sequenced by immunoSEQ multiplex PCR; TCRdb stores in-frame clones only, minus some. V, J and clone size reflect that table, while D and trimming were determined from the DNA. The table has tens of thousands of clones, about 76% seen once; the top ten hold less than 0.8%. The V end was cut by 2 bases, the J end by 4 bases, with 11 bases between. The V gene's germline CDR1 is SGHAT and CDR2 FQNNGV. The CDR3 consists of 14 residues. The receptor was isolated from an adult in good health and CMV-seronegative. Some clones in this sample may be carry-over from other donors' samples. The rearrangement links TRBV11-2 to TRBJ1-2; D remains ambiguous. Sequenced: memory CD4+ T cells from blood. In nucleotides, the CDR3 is TGTGCCAGCAGCTTATTTTCAGGAGGCTATGGCTACACCTTC. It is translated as CASSLFSGGYGYTF.